A selection of T cell receptor beta chains follows, all from one sample in a study of blood T cell repertoires in COVID-19. Measured with immunoSEQ multiplex PCR; TCRdb has only the in-frame clones, and not every one. Counted here are about 200,000 clones, roughly 84% occurring once; the ten biggest clones make up approximately 7.9%. The sample was PBMCs or T cells enriched from blood (not recorded which). Receptors originate from a middle-aged man who had recovered from COVID-19. Both conserved end residues are part of each CDR3. D genes are given only for firm matches. The size field is filled for only some rows; it gives once, few, many or a size class.

V	D	size	J	DNA	CDR3
TRBV6-1	NA	NA	TRBJ2-2	TGTGCCAGCAGTGAAGTTCAGGGTTGGGACACCGGGGAGCTGTTTTTT	CASSEVQGWDTGELFF
TRBV3-1/TRBV3-2	NA	NA	TRBJ1-3	TGTGCCAGCACCCCAGTGGGGGGTAGAAACACCATATATTTT	CASTPVGGRNTIYF
TRBV4-1	NA	NA	TRBJ1-2	TGCGCCAGCAGCCGACAAATTCAGGGAAACTATGGCTACACCTTC	CASSRQIQGNYGYTF
TRBV3-1/TRBV3-2	NA	NA	TRBJ1-1	TGTGCCAGCAGCCAATTCCAGGGGAGCACTGAAGCTTTCTTT	CASSQFQGSTEAFF
TRBV7-9	TRBD2	NA	TRBJ2-1	TGTGCCAGCAGCTTAGGGCCAGCGGGGGCATACAATGAGCAGTTCTTC	CASSLGPAGAYNEQFF
TRBV30	NA	NA	TRBJ1-1	TGTGCCTGGAGTGATTCGGGGGGCGCATGGCTTCGGGACACTGAAGCTTTCTTT	CAWSDSGGAWLRDTEAFF
TRBV5-6	TRBD2	NA	TRBJ2-1	TGTGCCAGCAGAAGACTAGCGGGGTACAATGAGCAGTTCTTC	CASRRLAGYNEQFF
TRBV5-6	TRBD1	NA	TRBJ1-1	TGTGCCAGCAGCTTCGGACAGGGGGGCATTGAAGCTTTCTTT	CASSFGQGGIEAFF
TRBV9	TRBD1	NA	TRBJ1-1	TGTGCCAGCAGCCCCTCGGTGGGGACAGCGAACACTGAAGCTTTCTTT	CASSPSVGTANTEAFF
TRBV7-8	TRBD1	NA	TRBJ2-6	TGTGCCAGCAGCTTAGCGACAGGGACTGGGGCCAACGTCCTGACTTTC	CASSLATGTGANVLTF
TRBV11-3	NA	once	TRBJ1-1	TGTGCCAGCAGCTTACGAGTGAACACTGAAGCTTTCTTT	CASSLRVNTEAFF
TRBV5-5	NA	NA	TRBJ1-1	TGTGCCAGCAGCTTGGGGGCGAACACTGAAGCTTTCTTT	CASSLGANTEAFF
TRBV30	NA	NA	TRBJ1-3	TGTGCCTGGACCAGAAATAACCCGACAGACCCTGGAAACACCATATATTTT	CAWTRNNPTDPGNTIYF
TRBV6-6	NA	NA	TRBJ2-2	TGTGCCAGCAGTTACCTAAGGGCAGGGACTGCCGGGGAGCTGTTTTTT	CASSYLRAGTAGELFF
TRBV7-9	NA	NA	TRBJ2-1	TGTGCCAGCAGCTTGGGACTGACCTACAATGAGCAGTTCTTC	CASSLGLTYNEQFF
TRBV7-2	TRBD2	NA	TRBJ2-7	TGTGCCAGCAGCGGCGTAGCGGGGTACGAGCAGTACTTC	CASSGVAGYEQYF
TRBV18	NA	NA	TRBJ2-7	TGTGCCAGCTCAGTTGCAGGCTCCTACGAGCAGTACTTC	CASSVAGSYEQYF